The next 8 T cell receptor beta chains were all read from a single sample in a study of blood T cell repertoires in COVID-19. Method: immunoSEQ multiplex PCR; TCRdb's copy keeps in-frame clones and lacks some. Here the sample spans around 160,000 clones, roughly 90% being singletons. Sequencing was done on a sample of peripheral blood. These receptors all stem from a man aged 18 to 29 with acute or convalescent COVID-19.

The chain combines TRBV5-5 with TRBJ2-3, with 7 positions matching TRBD2. CDR1 and CDR2 from the germline V gene are SGHKS and YYEKEE (reference sequence). Trimming took 4 bases from V and 0 from J; bases not matched to a gene: 8. CDR3 length: 16 residues. CDR3 region: CASSPGGLESTDTQYF. The DNA of the CDR3 is TGTGCCAGCAGCCCGGGAGGACTGGAGAGCACAGATACGCAGTATTTT.

This chain links TRBV6-5 with TRBJ1-4; tentative D call: TRBD1 (6 bases). The V end was cut by 0 bases, the J end by 11 bases, with 10 bases between. Germline CDR1 is MNHEY and CDR2 is SVGAGI. There are 13 residues in the CDR3. CDR3 in amino acids: CASSYSKGGKLFF. CDR3 DNA: TGTGCCAGCAGTTACTCGAAGGGGGGGAAACTGTTTTTT.

The rearrangement joins TRBV9 to TRBJ1-3; weak D call: TRBD1 (6 bases). CDR3 size: 15 residues. The ends were cut back, 5 bases at V and 0 bases at J, with 12 bases in the middle. The V gene's germline CDR1 is SGDLS and CDR2 YYNGEE. The CDR3 is CASSYGQYSGNTIYF. The CDR3 region has the DNA TGTGCCAGCAGTTACGGACAGTACTCTGGAAACACCATATATTTT.

This chain links TRBV30 with TRBJ2-1; 10 nucleotides match TRBD1. V lost 3 bases, J lost 4 bases, and 6 bases stayed unmatched. CDR3 length equals 15 residues. Germline V gene sequence: CDR1 GTSNPN, CDR2 SVGIG (reference sequence). Written as DNA, the CDR3 is TGTGCCTGGAGCGCCGGGACAGGGGTTTACAATGAGCAGTTCTTC. Translated: CAWSAGTGVYNEQFF.

This rearrangement joins TRBV7-6 to TRBJ1-1; D is uncertain. CDR1 and CDR2 from the germline V gene are SGHVS and FNYEAQ. This CDR3 has 14 residues. Trimming stripped 5 bases from V and 1 base from J, with 11 bases between. In DNA form, the CDR3 reads TGTGCCAGCAGCCCCGGGCGGGGGAACACTGAAGCTTTCTTT. Protein: CASSPGRGNTEAFF.

The chain combines TRBV6-1 with TRBJ1-4, with a possible D match to TRBD1 (6 bases). V gave up 3 bases and J gave up 8 bases, with 10 bases separating them. The CDR3 is 13 residues long. Germline-derived CDR1 and CDR2 are MNHNS and SASEGT. CDR3 region: CASSEQGKEKLFF. CDR3 sequence (DNA): TGTGCCAGCAGTGAGCAGGGGAAAGAAAAACTGTTTTTT.

The V and J genes are TRBV6-5 and TRBJ1-2; 10 bases fit TRBD1. After removal of 5 bases from V and 5 bases from J, the junction contained 8 bases not matched to a gene. The CDR3 length is 15 residues. Germline CDR1 and CDR2: MNHEY and SVGAGI. In DNA, the CDR3 is TGTGCCAGCAGTACCCCGGGACAGGGGAAATATGGCTACACCTTC. Translating it yields CASSTPGQGKYGYTF.

The V and J genes are TRBV18 and TRBJ1-3, with 7 bases identical to TRBD1. This CDR3 comprises 14 residues. V dropped 3 bases and J dropped 4; count of bases not matched to a gene: 3. Germline V gene lookup returns CDR1 KGHSH and CDR2 LQKENI. The CDR3: CASSPLDRGNTIYF. CDR3 coding DNA: TGTGCCAGCTCACCCCTGGACAGGGGAAACACCATATATTTT.